Below, 5 T cell receptor beta chains from the same sample are listed, as sequenced in a study of T cell responses to AZD1222 COVID-19 vaccine. The table came from immunoSEQ multiplex PCR; TCRdb's copy has only in-frame clones and leaves some out. This table has about 120,000 clones, around 92% appearing once. Sequences were derived from peripheral blood, sampled on day 0 of AZD1222 vaccination. The receptors stem from an adult in good health.

The chain is built from TRBV11-2 and TRBJ1-2; D not certain. The germline gives CDR1 SGHAT, CDR2 FQNNGV. This CDR3 is 15 amino acids long. V lost 1 base, J lost 2 bases, and 11 bases lay in between. The CDR3, as DNA: TGTGCCAGCAGCTTAGGGGCTCCCGGCAACTATGGCTACACCTTC. It specifies CASSLGAPGNYGYTF.

In this sample, this clone turned up once. The J gene is TRBJ2-1, the V gene TRBV6-6, with D unresolved. V was shortened by 2 bases and J by 5 bases, with 10 bases between the two germline ends. Per the germline V gene, CDR1 is MNHNY and CDR2 is SVGAGI (reference sequence). CDR3 size: 14 residues. CDR3 protein: CASSYGPTDNEQFF. The CDR3 DNA is TGTGCCAGCAGTTACGGCCCCACGGACAATGAGCAGTTCTTC.

The J gene is TRBJ2-7, the V gene TRBV9; the D call may be TRBD1 or TRBD2 (5 bases each). Germline CDR1 is SGDLS and CDR2 is YYNGEE. This CDR3 comprises 16 residues. Deletions cut 0 bases from V and 2 bases from J, with 15 bases between. For the CDR3, the DNA is TGTGCCAGCAGCGTAGCTCCCGGGGCGGTGCCCTACGAGCAGTACTTC. It translates to CASSVAPGAVPYEQYF.

The rearrangement joins TRBV10-1 to TRBJ2-5; 9 bases match TRBD2. This CDR3 region has 15 residues. CDR1 is WNHNN and CDR2 is SYGVQD in the germline V gene (reference sequence). V trimming: 1 base; J trimming: 4 bases; junction bases outside the gene matches: 4. CDR3 DNA: TGCGCCAGCAGTGAGTGGCGGGAGGGCCGAGAGACCCAGTACTTC. It yields the protein CASSEWREGRETQYF.

J is TRBJ2-7 and V is TRBV7-8; the match to TRBD2 covers 12 bases. There are 15 residues in the CDR3. Trimming took 5 bases from V and 3 from J; bases not matched to a gene: 5. Germline V lookup: CDR1 SGHVS, CDR2 FQNEAQ. As DNA, the CDR3 is TGTGCCAGCAGCGCTAGCGGGAGGGCCAGCTACGAGCAGTACTTC. Protein product: CASSASGRASYEQYF.